These T cell receptor beta chains were read from a single sample in a study of cytomegalovirus exposure and HLA in healthy donors. The data were produced by immunoSEQ multiplex PCR, yet TCRdb's version contains in-frame clones alone and is incomplete. The data hold under 200,000 clones, with over 85% observed a single time. Sequencing input: PBMCs. These TCRs come from a man between 18 and 29 years old in good health and CMV-seropositive. The CDR3 runs from the conserved cysteine through the conserved F or W. Each record gives: D gene, V gene, clone size, J gene, CDR3 DNA, CDR3 protein. A D gene is named only where the DNA matches it firmly. Rows give clone size only sometimes, using once, few, many, or a class for an expanded clone.

>NA|TRBV5-4|once|TRBJ2-3
TGTGCCAGCAGCCTGGCCGGGGTTAAGGATACGCAGTATTTT
CASSLAGVKDTQYF
>TRBD1|TRBV4-2|NA|TRBJ2-6
TGTGCCAGCAGCCAAGAATCAACATCCGGGACAGGAGACTCTGGGGCCAACGTCCTGACTTTC
CASSQESTSGTGDSGANVLTF
>TRBD2|TRBV4-1|once|TRBJ2-7
TGCGCCAGCAGTTCCCCCTTAGGACGGGAGGGCCAGTACTTC
CASSSPLGREGQYF
>NA|TRBV6-6|NA|TRBJ2-3
TGTGCCAGCAGCCGGGGACACGGGTTCAGCACAGATACGCAGTATTTT
CASSRGHGFSTDTQYF
>TRBD2|TRBV7-3|once|TRBJ2-1
TGTGCCAGCAGCCGAACTAGCGGGAAATACAATGAGCAGTTCTTC
CASSRTSGKYNEQFF
>TRBD2|TRBV2|once|TRBJ2-3
TGTGCCAGCACCGAGCGGGAGATAGATACGCAGTATTTT
CASTEREIDTQYF
>TRBD2|TRBV7-3|NA|TRBJ2-1
TGTGCCAGCAGCTTCGGAATAGCGGGGGGGGGCAATGAGCAGTTCTTC
CASSFGIAGGGNEQFF
>NA|TRBV10-3|NA|TRBJ1-1
TGTGCCATCAGTGAGAATCTATTGGGGGGGGCTGAAGCTTTCTTT
CAISENLLGGAEAFF
>NA|TRBV7-2|NA|TRBJ1-1
TGTGCCAGCAGCTTAGAGTCAGGGATTGGGGACACTGAAGCTTTCTTT
CASSLESGIGDTEAFF
>NA|TRBV5-1|NA|TRBJ2-5
TGCGCCAGCAGTTTTACTACCCCTCCTGAGACCCAGTACTTC
CASSFTTPPETQYF
>NA|TRBV5-6|NA|TRBJ1-1
TGTGCCAGCAGCTTGGGAGCCGCACTTTTGACTGAAGCTTTCTTT
CASSLGAALLTEAFF
>TRBD1|TRBV28|NA|TRBJ2-6
TGTGCCAGCAGTCTTACAGGGGGCGTGTGGGGGGCCAACGTCCTGACTTTC
CASSLTGGVWGANVLTF
>TRBD1|TRBV27|NA|TRBJ2-3
TGTGCCAGCAGACCTCGACAGGGTGACTACGGCACAGATACGCAGTATTTT
CASRPRQGDYGTDTQYF
>TRBD1|TRBV29-1|NA|TRBJ2-7
TGCAGCGTCCGGTTTGGACAGGGGGGCTACGAGCAGTACTTC
CSVRFGQGGYEQYF
>TRBD1|TRBV5-5|NA|TRBJ2-2
TGTGCCAGCAGGCCGACAGGGGGGCGGACCGGGGAGCTGTTTTTT
CASRPTGGRTGELFF
>NA|TRBV9|NA|TRBJ1-1
TGTGCCAGCAGCGTAGGAAAGGGGAGGGACACTGAAGCTTTCTTT
CASSVGKGRDTEAFF
>TRBD2|TRBV9|NA|TRBJ2-7
TGTGCCAGCAGCCTCGGGGGGGCGGGTCCTGACGAGCAGTACTTC
CASSLGGAGPDEQYF
>NA|TRBV7-9|once|TRBJ2-2
TGTGCCAGCAGCCATAGAACGGGAGCGAACGGGGAGCTGTTTTTT
CASSHRTGANGELFF
>NA|TRBV9|NA|TRBJ1-3
TGTGCCAGCAGCGTATCCGGGAGGCAAGGAAACACCATATATTTT
CASSVSGRQGNTIYF
>NA|TRBV21-1|NA|TRBJ2-7
TGTGCCAGCAGCAATTTTTATGAGGGAGTGGGCTACGAGCAGTACTTC
CASSNFYEGVGYEQYF
>NA|TRBV20-1|NA|TRBJ1-1
TGCAGTGCTAGATATAGTTCCCAAGCTTTCTTT
CSARYSSQAFF
>TRBD1|TRBV5-1|once|TRBJ1-2
TGCGCCAGCAGCTTTCGACAGGGGGACTATGGCTACACCTTC
CASSFRQGDYGYTF
>NA|TRBV6-5|NA|TRBJ2-3
TGTGCCAGCAGTTACCAGGGTTCAGCAAGAGATACGCAGTATTTT
CASSYQGSARDTQYF
>TRBD2|TRBV19|NA|TRBJ2-1
TGTGCCAGTAGTAGCGGGAGATGGAATGAGCAGTTCTTC
CASSSGRWNEQFF
>TRBD2|TRBV29-1|NA|TRBJ2-3
TGCAGCGTTGGAGGGAGGGCGACAGATACGCAGTATTTT
CSVGGRATDTQYF
>TRBD2|TRBV19|NA|TRBJ2-7
TGTGCCAGTAGATATATAGCGGGAGGATCCTACGAGCAGTACTTC
CASRYIAGGSYEQYF
>TRBD1|TRBV27|NA|TRBJ1-1
TGTGCCAGCAGTTACCGGACAGGACAGACTGAAGCTTTCTTT
CASSYRTGQTEAFF
>NA|TRBV28|NA|TRBJ2-7
TGTGCCATAATGACAGCCAACTACGAGCAGTACTTC
CAIMTANYEQYF
>TRBD2|TRBV7-9|NA|TRBJ2-1
TGTGCCAGCAGCTCGAATCTAGCGGGAGGGCCTCCAAATGAGCAGTTCTTC
CASSSNLAGGPPNEQFF
>NA|TRBV28|NA|TRBJ1-1
TGTGCCAGCATAAAGGGGTTGGGCACTGAAGCTTTCTTT
CASIKGLGTEAFF
>TRBD2|TRBV5-5|NA|TRBJ2-7
TGTGCCAGCAGCTTGGGGGCCGGGACTAGCGGCTCCTACGAGCAGTACTTC
CASSLGAGTSGSYEQYF
>TRBD1|TRBV5-1|NA|TRBJ2-1
TGCGCCAGCAGCTTGGGGACAGGGGAGGATGAGCAGTTCTTC
CASSLGTGEDEQFF